These T cell receptor beta chains were read from a single sample in a study of blood T cells in healthy people across ages. TCRdb analysed the 5' RACE reads with MiXCR anew, one entry per CDR3 protein. The sample carries over 1,500,000 distinct CDR3 sequences, approximately 39% recorded once. What was sequenced was blood. The receptor set was obtained from a human donor in good health. Each CDR3 is given with its conserved first and last residue. Each record gives: V gene, CDR3 length, clone size, D gene, J gene, CDR3 protein, CDR3 DNA. A D gene is named only where the DNA matches it firmly. For some rows the clone size is stated as once, few or many, or as a class when expanded; others skip it.

TRBV4-1	18	.	.	TRBJ2-7	CASSQVVSGTTHGGEQYF	TGCGCCAGCAGCCAAGTGGTCTCAGGTACAACCCACGGGGGCGAGCAGTACTTC
TRBV10-3	17	.	.	TRBJ2-6	CAISESIGSSGANVLTF	TGTGCCATCAGTGAGTCGATCGGGTCGTCTGGGGCCAACGTCCTGACTTTC
TRBV9	15	.	.	TRBJ1-2	CASSLFDSLNYGYTF	TGTGCCAGCAGTCTGTTTGACAGCCTTAACTATGGCTACACCTTC
TRBV7-2	15	.	.	TRBJ2-1	CASSLTITSHNEQFF	TGTGCCAGCAGCCTTACAATTACCTCCCACAATGAGCAGTTCTTC
TRBV29-1	13	few	.	TRBJ2-5	CSVGSWGAETQYF	TGCAGCGTTGGTTCCTGGGGGGCAGAGACCCAGTACTTC
TRBV12-3/TRBV12-4	15	once	TRBD1	TRBJ1-2	CASGGTGGDHYDYTF	TGTGCCAGCGGCGGGACAGGGGGTGATCACTATGACTACACCTTC
TRBV2	14	once	.	TRBJ2-5	CASSDPGVLAQGYF	TGTGCCAGCAGTGACCCGGGCGTCCTCGCGCAGGGGTACTTC
TRBV9	14	.	.	TRBJ1-2	CASSVAETEHGYTF	TGTGCCAGCAGCGTAGCTGAGACAGAACATGGCTACACCTTC
TRBV7-2	14	.	.	TRBJ1-2	CASSSPPSGESYTF	TGTGCCAGCAGCTCCCCCCCATCGGGGGAGAGCTACACCTTC
TRBV20-1	16	few	.	TRBJ1-6	CSARPGGREKGLPLHF	TGCAGTGCTAGACCGGGGGGCAGGGAAAAAGGATTACCCCTCCACTTT
TRBV14	15	.	.	TRBJ2-3	CASSQDRPPTDTQYF	TGTGCCAGCAGCCAAGATAGGCCCCCCACAGATACGCAGTATTTT
TRBV6-4	13	.	.	TRBJ2-1	CASPRRTYNEQFF	TGTGCCAGCCCCAGGAGAACCTACAATGAGCAGTTCTTC
TRBV4-2	14	few	.	TRBJ2-7	CASSQGGGGYGQYF	TGTGCCAGCAGCCAAGGGGGGGGCGGATACGGGCAGTACTTC
TRBV6-1	14	few	.	TRBJ1-6	CATTGARYNSPLHF	TGTGCCACAACGGGGGCCCGCTATAATTCACCCCTCCACTTT
TRBV7-9	13	once	.	TRBJ2-7	CASSTVMSYEQYF	TGTGCCAGCAGTACAGTGATGTCCTACGAGCAGTACTTC
TRBV4-1	15	.	TRBD1	TRBJ2-1	CASSQVGQRNNEQFF	TGCGCCAGCAGCCAAGTGGGACAGAGAAACAATGAGCAGTTCTTC
TRBV7-8	15	many	.	TRBJ2-7	CASSLDPSRLYEQYF	TGTGCCAGCAGCTTAGATCCTAGTCGACTCTACGAGCAGTACTTC
TRBV12-5	14	.	.	TRBJ2-7	CASGLVSDLQGQYF	TGTGCTAGTGGTTTGGTCTCTGACCTCCAGGGGCAGTACTTC
TRBV6-2/TRBV6-3	19	.	TRBD1	TRBJ2-1	CASRRVGQAHHRLGETQFF	TGTGCCAGCAGGAGGGTGGGACAGGCCCACCACCGGCTAGGGGAGACCCAGTTCTTC
TRBV4-1	12	.	.	TRBJ2-7	CASSRDEYEQYF	TGCGCCAGCAGCCGGGACGAATACGAGCAGTACTTC